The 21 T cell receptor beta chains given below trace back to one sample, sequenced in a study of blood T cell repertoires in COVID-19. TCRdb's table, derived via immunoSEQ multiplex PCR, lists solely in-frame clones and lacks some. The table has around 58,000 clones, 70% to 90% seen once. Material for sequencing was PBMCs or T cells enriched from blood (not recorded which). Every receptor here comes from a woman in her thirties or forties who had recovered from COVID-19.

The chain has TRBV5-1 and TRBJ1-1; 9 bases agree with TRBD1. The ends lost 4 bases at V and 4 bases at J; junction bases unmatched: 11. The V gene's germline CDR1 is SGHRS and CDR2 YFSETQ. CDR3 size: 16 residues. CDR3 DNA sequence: TGCGCCAGCAGCAATACCGGGACAGGGCAGGGCACTGAAGCTTTCTTT. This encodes CASSNTGTGQGTEAFF.

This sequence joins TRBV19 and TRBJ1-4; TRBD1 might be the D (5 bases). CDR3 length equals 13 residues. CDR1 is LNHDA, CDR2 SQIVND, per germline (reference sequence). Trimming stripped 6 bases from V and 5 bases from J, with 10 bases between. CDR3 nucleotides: TGTGCCAGTAGACCGGGACTAAATGAAAAACTGTTTTTT. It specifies CASRPGLNEKLFF.

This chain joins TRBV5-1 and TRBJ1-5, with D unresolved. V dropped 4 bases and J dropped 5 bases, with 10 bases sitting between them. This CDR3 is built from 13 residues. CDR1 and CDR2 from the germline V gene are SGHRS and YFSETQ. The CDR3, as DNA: TGCGCCAGCAGCCCTGACTCCTATCAGCCCCAGCATTTT. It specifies CASSPDSYQPQHF.

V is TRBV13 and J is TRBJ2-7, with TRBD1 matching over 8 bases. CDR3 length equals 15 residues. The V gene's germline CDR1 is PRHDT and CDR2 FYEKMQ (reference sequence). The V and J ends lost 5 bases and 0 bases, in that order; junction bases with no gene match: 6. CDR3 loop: CASSPGQGSSYEQYF. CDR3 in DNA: TGTGCCAGCAGCCCAGGACAGGGAAGCTCCTACGAGCAGTACTTC.

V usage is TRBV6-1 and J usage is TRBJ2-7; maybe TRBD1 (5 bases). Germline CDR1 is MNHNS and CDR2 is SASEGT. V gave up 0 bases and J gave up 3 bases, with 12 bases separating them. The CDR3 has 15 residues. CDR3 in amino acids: CASSEASQGSYEQYF. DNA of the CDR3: TGTGCCAGCAGTGAAGCGTCCCAGGGAAGCTACGAGCAGTACTTC.

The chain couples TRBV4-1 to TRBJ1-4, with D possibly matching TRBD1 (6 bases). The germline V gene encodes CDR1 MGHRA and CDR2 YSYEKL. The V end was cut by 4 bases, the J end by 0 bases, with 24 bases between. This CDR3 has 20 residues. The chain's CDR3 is CASSLPRTVPEFATNEKLFF. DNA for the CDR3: TGCGCCAGCAGCCTACCCCGGACAGTTCCTGAATTCGCAACTAATGAAAAACTGTTTTTT.

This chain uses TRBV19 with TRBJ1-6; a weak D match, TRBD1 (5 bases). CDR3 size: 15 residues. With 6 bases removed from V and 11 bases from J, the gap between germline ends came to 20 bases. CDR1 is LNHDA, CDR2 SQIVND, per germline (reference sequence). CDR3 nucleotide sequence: TGTGCCAGTAGGGAGATTGTGGGGCGTACCGCACCCCTCCACTTT. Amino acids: CASREIVGRTAPLHF.

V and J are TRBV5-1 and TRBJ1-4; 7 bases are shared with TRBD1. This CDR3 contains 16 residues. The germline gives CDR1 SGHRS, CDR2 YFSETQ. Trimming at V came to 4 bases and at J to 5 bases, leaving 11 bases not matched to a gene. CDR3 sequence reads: CASSPQPRGSNEKLFF. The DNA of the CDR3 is TGCGCCAGCAGCCCACAACCCAGGGGGTCAAATGAAAAACTGTTTTTT. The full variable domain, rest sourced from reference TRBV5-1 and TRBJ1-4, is KAGVTQTPRYLIKTRGQQVTLSCSPISGHRSVSWYQQTPGQGLQFLFEYFSETQRNKGNFPGRFSGRQFSNSRSEMNVSTLELGDSALYLCASSPQPRGSNEKLFFGSGTQLSVL.

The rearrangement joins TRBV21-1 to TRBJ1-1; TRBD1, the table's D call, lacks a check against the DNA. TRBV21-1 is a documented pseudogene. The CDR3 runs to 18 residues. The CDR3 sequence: CASSNNLLLGQGAAEAFF. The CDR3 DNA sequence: TGTGCCAGCAGCAACAACCTACTCCTGGGACAGGGGGCCGCTGAAGCTTTCTTT.

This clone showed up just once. CDR3 coding DNA: TGCGCCAGCAGCTCCCCCGCGCGGGCGGGTTTTCAGCCCCAGCATTTT. It yields the protein CASSSPARAGFQPQHF. This rearrangement joins TRBV4-1 to TRBJ1-5; D is unclear. Trimming left V 5 bases short and J 6 bases short, with 20 bases between. The germline CDR1 and CDR2 sequences are MGHRA and YSYEKL. The CDR3 totals 16 residues.

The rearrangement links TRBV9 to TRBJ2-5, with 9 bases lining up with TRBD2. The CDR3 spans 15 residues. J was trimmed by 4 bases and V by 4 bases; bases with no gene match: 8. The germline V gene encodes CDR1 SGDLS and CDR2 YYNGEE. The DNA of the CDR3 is TGTGCCAGCAGCACCCCCGCGGGGGGGCGAGAGACCCAGTACTTC. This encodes CASSTPAGGRETQYF.

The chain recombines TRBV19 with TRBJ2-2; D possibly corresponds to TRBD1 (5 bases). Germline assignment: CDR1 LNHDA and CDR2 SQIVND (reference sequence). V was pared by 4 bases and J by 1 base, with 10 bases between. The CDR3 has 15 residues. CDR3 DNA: TGTGCCAGTAGTAATACAGGAAGGAACACCGGGGAGCTGTTTTTT. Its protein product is CASSNTGRNTGELFF.

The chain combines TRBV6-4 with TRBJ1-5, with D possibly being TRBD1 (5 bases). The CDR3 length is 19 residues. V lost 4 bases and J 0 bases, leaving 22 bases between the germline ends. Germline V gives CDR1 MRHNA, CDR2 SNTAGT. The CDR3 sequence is CASSASTVRYAHSNQPQHF. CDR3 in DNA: TGTGCCAGCAGTGCCTCGACAGTTAGATATGCCCATAGCAATCAGCCCCAGCATTTT.

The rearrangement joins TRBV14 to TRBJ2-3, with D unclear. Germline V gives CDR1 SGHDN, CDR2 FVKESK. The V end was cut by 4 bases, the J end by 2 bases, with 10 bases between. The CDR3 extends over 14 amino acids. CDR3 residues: CASSPPYNTDTQYF. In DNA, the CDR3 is TGTGCCAGCAGCCCCCCTTATAACACAGATACGCAGTATTTT.

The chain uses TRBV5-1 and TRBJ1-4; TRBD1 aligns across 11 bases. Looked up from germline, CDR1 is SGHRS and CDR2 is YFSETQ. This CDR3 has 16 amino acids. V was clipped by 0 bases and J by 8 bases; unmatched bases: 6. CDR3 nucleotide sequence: TGCGCCAGCAGCTTGGGGACAGGGGGCGCGGGGGAAAAACTGTTTTTT. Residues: CASSLGTGGAGEKLFF.

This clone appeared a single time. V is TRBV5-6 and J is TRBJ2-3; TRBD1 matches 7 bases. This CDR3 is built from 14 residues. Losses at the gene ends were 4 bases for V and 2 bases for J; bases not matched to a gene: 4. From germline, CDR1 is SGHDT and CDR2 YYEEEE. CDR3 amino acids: CASSPGTATDTQYF. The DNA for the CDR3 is TGTGCCAGCAGCCCCGGGACAGCCACAGATACGCAGTATTTT.

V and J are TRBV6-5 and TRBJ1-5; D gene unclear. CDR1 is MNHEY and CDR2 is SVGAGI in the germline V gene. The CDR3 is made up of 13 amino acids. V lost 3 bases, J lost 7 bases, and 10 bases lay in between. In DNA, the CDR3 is TGTGCCAGCAGTTATCAGGTTGGACAGCCCCAGCATTTT. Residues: CASSYQVGQPQHF.

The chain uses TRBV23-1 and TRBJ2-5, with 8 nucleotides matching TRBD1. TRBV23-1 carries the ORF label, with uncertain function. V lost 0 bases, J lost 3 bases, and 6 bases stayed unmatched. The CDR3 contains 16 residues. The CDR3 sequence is CASSQSVGQDKETQYF. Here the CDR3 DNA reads TGCGCCAGCAGTCAATCAGTGGGACAGGATAAAGAGACCCAGTACTTC.

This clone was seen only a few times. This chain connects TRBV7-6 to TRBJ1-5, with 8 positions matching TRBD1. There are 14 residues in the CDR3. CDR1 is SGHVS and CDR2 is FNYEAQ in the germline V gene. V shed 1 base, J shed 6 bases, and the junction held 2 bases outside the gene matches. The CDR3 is CASSLEQGVQPQHF. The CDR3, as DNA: TGTGCCAGCAGCTTAGAACAGGGGGTTCAGCCCCAGCATTTT.

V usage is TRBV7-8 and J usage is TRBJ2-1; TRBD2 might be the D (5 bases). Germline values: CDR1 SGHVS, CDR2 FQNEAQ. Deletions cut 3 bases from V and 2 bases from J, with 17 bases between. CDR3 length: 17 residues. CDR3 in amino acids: CASSLTTSSATYNEQFF. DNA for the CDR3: TGTGCCAGCAGCTTGACCACCAGTAGCGCCACCTACAATGAGCAGTTCTTC.

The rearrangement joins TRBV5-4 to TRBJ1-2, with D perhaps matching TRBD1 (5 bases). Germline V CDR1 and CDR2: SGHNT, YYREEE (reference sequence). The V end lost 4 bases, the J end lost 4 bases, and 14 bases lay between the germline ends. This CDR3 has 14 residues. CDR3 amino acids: CASSPQGIGYGYTF. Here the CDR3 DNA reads TGTGCCAGCAGCCCCCAGGGAATTGGCTATGGCTACACCTTC. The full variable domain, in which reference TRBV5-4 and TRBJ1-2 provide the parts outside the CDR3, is ETGVTQSPTHLIKTRGQQVTLRCSSQSGHNTVSWYQQALGQGPQFIFQYYREEENGRGNFPPRFSGLQFPNYSSELNVNALELDDSALYLCASSPQGIGYGYTFGSGTRLTVV.